The clone carrying this T cell receptor (beta chain) has only one observation. An amount of RNA that ranged from about 0.45 to 1 ug was reverse transcribed with random hexamers. TCRdb reprocessed the immunoSEQ multiplex PCR reads with MiXCR, giving one entry per CDR3 protein. This table has about 76,000 distinct CDR3 sequences, 93% appearing once. The germline gives CDR1 SGDLS, CDR2 YYNGEE. The CDR3 length is 16 residues. Trimming took 0 bases from V and 0 from J; bases not matched to a gene: 1. This entry belongs to a study of CD8 T cells in Susac syndrome. The sequencing input was CD8+ T cells from PBMCs. The V gene is TRBV9, the J gene TRBJ2-3; 10 nucleotides line up with TRBD2. The sequence came from a human donor with Susac syndrome. This CDR3 is CASSVGSGGSTDTQYF. The CDR3 DNA is TGTGCCAGCAGCGTAGGTAGCGGGGGGAGCACAGATACGCAGTATTTT.